The 26 T cell receptor beta chains in this list originate from one sample, sequenced in a study of T cells in localized non-small cell lung cancer. The repertoire was sequenced with immunoSEQ multiplex PCR; TCRdb's copy has only in-frame clones and lacks some. The table includes tens of thousands of clones, approximately 90% detected once. The sample consisted of peripheral blood, taken before any cancer treatment. Every receptor here comes from a woman aged 35-75 years with stage I squamous cell lung carcinoma.

The chain has TRBV5-5 and TRBJ2-7, with D possibly TRBD1 on 6 matching bases. The germline V gene has CDR1 SGHKS and CDR2 YYEKEE (reference sequence). V was shortened by 6 bases and J by 3 bases, with 16 bases between the two germline ends. The CDR3 totals 14 residues. CDR3 DNA: TGTGCCAGCACCTTAGGGGGACCTTTCTACGAGCAGTACTTC. It is translated as CASTLGGPFYEQYF.

The chain has TRBV7-9 and TRBJ2-7, with TRBD1 matching 9 bases. Germline CDR1 SEHNR, CDR2 FQNEAQ (reference sequence). This CDR3 contains 16 residues. J was trimmed by 2 bases and V by 5 bases; bases with no gene match: 10. CDR3 sequence reads: CASSPPRQGDAYEQYF. The CDR3 nucleotides are TGTGCCAGCAGCCCCCCTAGACAGGGGGATGCCTACGAGCAGTACTTC. The variable domain in full, with the rest retrieved from reference TRBV7-9 and TRBJ2-7, is DTGVSQNPRHKITKRGQNVTFRCDPISEHNRLYWYRQTLGQGPEFLTYFQNEAQLEKSRLLSDRFSAERPKGSFSTLEIQRTEQGDSAMYLCASSPPRQGDAYEQYFGPGTRLTVT.

The genes are TRBV9 and TRBJ1-1; D call uncertain. CDR3 size: 14 residues. Germline V CDR1 and CDR2: SGDLS, YYNGEE. V shed 3 bases and J shed 1 base, with 10 bases lying between them. The CDR3 is CASSARRKNTEAFF. The DNA for the CDR3 is TGTGCCAGCAGCGCCCGACGGAAGAACACTGAAGCTTTCTTT. Combining the CDR3 with reference TRBV9 and TRBJ1-1 gives the whole variable domain DSGVTQTPKHLITATGQRVTLRCSPRSGDLSVYWYQQSLDQGLQFLIQYYNGEERAKGNILERFSAQQFPDLHSELNLSSLELGDSALYFCASSARRKNTEAFFGQGTRLTVV.

The chain joins TRBV5-1 to TRBJ1-1; D perhaps matches TRBD1 (5 bases). The CDR3 is 14 residues long. Looked up from germline, CDR1 is SGHRS and CDR2 is YFSETQ. Between the trimmed V and J ends, which lost 5 bases and 5 bases, there was a span of 16 bases. In nucleotides, the CDR3 is TGCGCCAGCAGTCACGGGACGGCGAGTACTGAAGCTTTCTTT. This sequence encodes CASSHGTASTEAFF.

The chain couples TRBV13 to TRBJ2-3; 7 bases align to TRBD2. V trimming: 1 base; J trimming: 0 bases; junction bases outside the gene matches: 7. The V gene's germline CDR1 is PRHDT and CDR2 FYEKMQ (reference sequence). This CDR3 region has 17 residues. The CDR3 spells CASSLESSGTSTDTQYF. The DNA of the CDR3 is TGTGCCAGCAGCTTAGAGTCCAGCGGGACTAGCACAGATACGCAGTATTTT.

The chain recombines TRBV18 with TRBJ1-1, with 7 nucleotides matching TRBD1. V dropped 4 bases and J dropped 4; count of bases not matched to a gene: 6. The CDR3 totals 14 residues. CDR1 and CDR2 (germline): KGHSH, LQKENI. CDR3 protein: CASSQRDSFTEAFF. CDR3 nucleotide sequence: TGTGCCAGCTCACAACGGGACAGCTTCACTGAAGCTTTCTTT.

The chain is built from TRBV2 and TRBJ1-5; D unclear. This CDR3 comprises 15 residues. V dropped 6 bases and J dropped 2 bases, with 14 bases sitting between them. Germline loops: CDR1 SNHLY, CDR2 FYNNEI. CDR3 sequence reads: CASRGPSAGNQPQHF. DNA for the CDR3: TGTGCCAGCAGGGGCCCCTCTGCGGGCAATCAGCCCCAGCATTTT.

This clone has a single count. This sequence joins TRBV6-7 and TRBJ2-2; weak D call: TRBD1 (6 bases). TRBV6-7 is placed among ORFs of uncertain function. The CDR3 length is 17 residues. Deletions cut 2 bases from V and 6 bases from J, with 19 bases between. The CDR3 DNA is TGTGCCAGCAGTTACCCAGGCCCAGGGGAATTTTCCGGGGAGCTGTTTTTT. It encodes CASSYPGPGEFSGELFF.

V gene TRBV25-1 combines with J gene TRBJ2-7, with D hard to call. There are 13 residues in the CDR3. V lost 3 bases and J lost 0, with 6 bases in between. The germline gives CDR1 MGHDK, CDR2 SYGVNS. The DNA of the CDR3 is TGTGCCAGCAGTGAGGGCGGCTCCTACGAGCAGTACTTC. This sequence encodes CASSEGGSYEQYF.

The count of this clone is one. The chain employs TRBV5-1 and TRBJ1-2; TRBD1 matches at 7 bases. This CDR3 is 13 amino acids long. V was clipped by 5 bases and J by 2 bases; unmatched bases: 3. Germline CDR1 SGHRS, CDR2 YFSETQ. The CDR3 reads CASRQGTNYGYTF. CDR3 DNA sequence: TGCGCCAGCAGACAGGGGACCAACTATGGCTACACCTTC. Combining the CDR3 with reference TRBV5-1 and TRBJ1-2 gives the whole variable domain KAGVTQTPRYLIKTRGQQVTLSCSPISGHRSVSWYQQTPGQGLQFLFEYFSETQRNKGNFPGRFSGRQFSNSRSEMNVSTLELGDSALYLCASRQGTNYGYTFGSGTRLTVV.

V gene TRBV2 combines with J gene TRBJ1-5; D possibly corresponds to TRBD1 (6 bases). V was shortened by 7 bases and J by 2 bases, with 9 bases between the two germline ends. The CDR3 totals 13 residues. Germline V gene lookup returns CDR1 SNHLY and CDR2 FYNNEI. CDR3 in DNA: TGTGCCAGCACCGAGGGGGGCAATCAGCCCCAGCATTTT. This gives the protein CASTEGGNQPQHF.

CDR3 region: CASSLGGRPYEQYF. CDR3 DNA: TGTGCCAGCAGCTTAGGGGGCAGACCCTACGAGCAGTACTTC. The chain joins TRBV7-2 to TRBJ2-7; possibly TRBD1 for D (5 bases). Trimming took 1 base from V and 2 from J, leaving 9 bases between them. This CDR3 comprises 14 residues. Germline values: CDR1 SGHTA, CDR2 FQGNSA. The full variable domain, in which reference TRBV7-2 and TRBJ2-7 provide the parts outside the CDR3, is GAGVSQSPSNKVTEKGKDVELRCDPISGHTALYWYRQSLGQGLEFLIYFQGNSAPDKSGLPSDRFSAERTGGSVSTLTIQRTQQEDSAVYLCASSLGGRPYEQYFGPGTRLTVT.

The rearrangement uses TRBV28 and TRBJ2-2; 9 bases line up with TRBD1. This CDR3 has 15 amino acids. From germline, CDR1 is MDHEN and CDR2 SYDVKM. The V and J ends lost 3 bases and 5 bases, in that order; junction bases with no gene match: 4. DNA of the CDR3: TGTGCCAGCAGTTTCCCCGGGACAGGGACCGGGGAGCTGTTTTTT. Translation gives CASSFPGTGTGELFF. Based on the CDR3 plus reference TRBV28 and TRBJ2-2, the full variable domain is DVKVTQSSRYLVKRTGEKVFLECVQDMDHENMFWYRQDPGLGLRLIYFSYDVKMKEKGDIPEGYSVSREKKERFSLILESASTNQTSMYLCASSFPGTGTGELFFGEGSRLTVL.

The chain employs TRBV10-3 and TRBJ1-5; no clear D. CDR3 length: 15 residues. Germline CDR1 is ENHRY and CDR2 is SYGVKD. V was trimmed by 3 bases and J by 4 bases, leaving 13 bases between them. CDR3 sequence (DNA): TGTGCCATCAGTGAAGCGGGTGGAATTAATCAGCCCCAGCATTTT. Protein: CAISEAGGINQPQHF.

This clone was found a few times. This chain joins TRBV10-3 and TRBJ2-5; D remains unclear. V was cut by 3 bases and J by 2 bases, with 10 bases left in between. This CDR3 has 14 residues. Germline V gives CDR1 ENHRY, CDR2 SYGVKD. CDR3: CAISDSRSQETQYF. CDR3 sequence (DNA): TGTGCCATCAGTGATAGTCGGTCGCAAGAGACCCAGTACTTC.

V gene TRBV7-3 combines with J gene TRBJ1-2, with D uncertain. The CDR3 contains 13 residues. Between the trimmed V and J ends, which lost 5 bases and 4 bases, there was a span of 11 bases. Germline values: CDR1 SGHTA, CDR2 FQGTGA. CDR3 amino acids: CASSADGGYGYTF. The CDR3 DNA follows: TGTGCCAGCAGCGCAGATGGCGGCTATGGCTACACCTTC.

This chain uses TRBV14 with TRBJ1-2, with TRBD1 matching over 7 bases. The J segment lost 1 base and the V segment lost 1 base, leaving 15 bases of the junction unmatched. Germline values: CDR1 SGHDN, CDR2 FVKESK. This CDR3 is built from 19 residues. The CDR3 DNA follows: TGTGCCAGCAGCCAAGGAACTAAAGGGGACAGAGTCCTTAACTATGGCTACACCTTC. It specifies CASSQGTKGDRVLNYGYTF.

This sequence joins TRBV5-1 and TRBJ2-3; 10 bases are shared with TRBD2. The CDR3 is made up of 17 amino acids. V shed 4 bases and J 6 bases; nucleotides not matched to a gene: 14. Germline CDR1 and CDR2: SGHRS and YFSETQ. DNA of the CDR3: TGCGCCAGCAGCCCAGATGGGAGCGGGGGGGCAGCCGATACGCAGTATTTT. Residues: CASSPDGSGGAADTQYF.

V gene TRBV14 combines with J gene TRBJ1-3; perhaps TRBD1 as D (5 bases). This CDR3 is 17 amino acids long. The germline CDR1 and CDR2 sequences are SGHDN and FVKESK. V gave up 0 bases and J gave up 0 bases, with 12 bases separating them. The CDR3 region is CASSQDLPGLSGNTIYF. Written as DNA, the CDR3 is TGTGCCAGCAGCCAAGATCTTCCGGGGCTCTCTGGAAACACCATATATTTT.

The chain links TRBV6-5 to TRBJ2-3; D possibly uses TRBD1 or TRBD2 (5 bases each). The V end lost 2 bases, the J end lost 6 bases, and 12 bases lay between the germline ends. Looked up from germline, CDR1 is MNHEY and CDR2 is SVGAGI. This CDR3 is 14 amino acids long. The CDR3 DNA follows: TGTGCCAGCAGTTACGCACTTTGGGGGGATACGCAGTATTTT. Amino acid sequence: CASSYALWGDTQYF.

This rearrangement joins TRBV27 to TRBJ1-1, with D hard to call. The CDR3 consists of 14 residues. In germline, CDR1 is MNHEY, CDR2 SMNVEV (reference sequence). V lost 0 bases, J lost 1 base, and 6 bases lay in between. Here the CDR3 DNA reads TGTGCCAGCAGTTTATCGAGTCAGAACACTGAAGCTTTCTTT. It yields the protein CASSLSSQNTEAFF.

The rearrangement uses TRBV6-5 and TRBJ2-7; D gene ambiguous. Germline CDR1 and CDR2: MNHEY and SVGAGI. The CDR3 runs to 13 residues. V gave up 6 bases and J gave up 6 bases, with 15 bases separating them. CDR3 sequence (DNA): TGTGCCAGCAGCCACCTGGACGTTGGCGAGCAGTACTTC. Protein sequence: CASSHLDVGEQYF.

This rearrangement joins TRBV29-1 to TRBJ1-2, with D unresolved. The CDR3 consists of 12 residues. Germline-derived CDR1 and CDR2 are SQVTM and ANQGSEA. V was clipped by 4 bases and J by 0 bases, with 6 bases between them. CDR3: CSVVLANYGYTF. In DNA form, the CDR3 reads TGCAGCGTTGTTCTTGCTAACTATGGCTACACCTTC.

The J gene is TRBJ2-2, the V gene TRBV10-3; TRBD2 agrees at 9 bases. Germline V gives CDR1 ENHRY, CDR2 SYGVKD. This CDR3 has 20 residues. V shed 6 bases, J shed 6 bases, and the junction held 23 bases outside the gene matches. DNA of the CDR3: TGTGCCATCAGCGCGGGGCAGGTCGACTCGCGGGGGGGCGACGCCGGGGAGCTGTTTTTT. Translated: CAISAGQVDSRGGDAGELFF.

The J gene is TRBJ1-1, the V gene TRBV5-1, with 8 nucleotides matching TRBD1. V was clipped by 4 bases and J by 2 bases; unmatched bases: 7. CDR1 SGHRS and CDR2 YFSETQ come from the germline V gene. The CDR3 extends over 15 amino acids. The CDR3 DNA reads TGCGCCAGCAGCAGGGGTGGACAGGGTAACACTGAAGCTTTCTTT. This encodes CASSRGGQGNTEAFF.

The V gene is TRBV5-4, the J gene TRBJ1-2, with 8 nucleotides matching TRBD1. This CDR3 has 13 residues. V lost 0 bases to trimming and J lost 6 bases; unmatched junction nucleotides: 1. Germline V gene data show CDR1 as SGHNT and CDR2 as YYREEE (reference sequence). CDR3 nucleotide sequence: TGTGCCAGCAGCTTGGCGGGACAGGATGGCTACACCTTC. Protein product: CASSLAGQDGYTF.